This TCR beta chain was profiled in a study of T-cell memory formation after mild COVID-19. This clonotype was observed a handful of times. The CDR3 extends over 13 amino acids. Trimming took 6 bases from V and 4 from J; bases not matched to a gene: 5. The germline V gene encodes CDR1 MNHEY and CDR2 SVGEGT. TCRdb called the 5' RACE reads again in MiXCR, with one record for every CDR3 protein. The profile shows 560,000 or so distinct CDR3 sequences, approximately 15% of them singletons. The chain uses TRBV6-2 or TRBV6-3 and TRBJ1-2; 7 bases match TRBD1. Sequencing input: PBMCs or a T cell subset sorted from them (not recorded which). The receptor comes from an adult woman who had mild COVID-19 (a few samples of this study predate the infection). Cell type and time point are not known. The CDR3 sequence: CASSFGQVYGYTF. The CDR3 DNA is TGTGCCAGCAGCTTCGGACAGGTCTATGGCTACACCTTC.